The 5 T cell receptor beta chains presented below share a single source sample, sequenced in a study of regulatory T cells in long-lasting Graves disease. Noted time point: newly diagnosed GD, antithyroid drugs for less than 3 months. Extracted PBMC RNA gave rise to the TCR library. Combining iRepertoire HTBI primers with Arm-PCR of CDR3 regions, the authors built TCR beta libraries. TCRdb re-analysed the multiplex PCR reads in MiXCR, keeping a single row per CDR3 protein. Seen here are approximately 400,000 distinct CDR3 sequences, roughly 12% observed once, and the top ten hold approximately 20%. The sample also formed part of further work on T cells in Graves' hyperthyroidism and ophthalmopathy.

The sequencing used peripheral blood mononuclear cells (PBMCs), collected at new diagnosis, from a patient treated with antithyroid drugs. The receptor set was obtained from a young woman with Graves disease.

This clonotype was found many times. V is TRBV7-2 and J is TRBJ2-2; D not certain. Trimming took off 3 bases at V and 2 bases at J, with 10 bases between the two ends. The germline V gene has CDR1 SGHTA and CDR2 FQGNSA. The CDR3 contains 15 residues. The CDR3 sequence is CASSFLSINTGELFF. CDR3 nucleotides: TGTGCCAGCAGCTTCTTGTCGATAAACACCGGGGAGCTGTTTTTT. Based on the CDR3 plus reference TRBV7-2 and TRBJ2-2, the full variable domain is GAGVSQSPSNKVTEKGKDVELRCDPISGHTALYWYRQSLGQGLEFLIYFQGNSAPDKSGLPSDRFSAERTGGSVSTLTIQRTQQEDSAVYLCASSFLSINTGELFFGEGSRLTVL.

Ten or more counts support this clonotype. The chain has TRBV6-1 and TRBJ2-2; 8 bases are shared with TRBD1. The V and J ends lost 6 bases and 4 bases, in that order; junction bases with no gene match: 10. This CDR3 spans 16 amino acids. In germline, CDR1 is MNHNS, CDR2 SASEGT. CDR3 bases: TGTGCCAGCAGGGATCTCGGGACAGGAATCACCGGGGAGCTGTTTTTT. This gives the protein CASRDLGTGITGELFF.

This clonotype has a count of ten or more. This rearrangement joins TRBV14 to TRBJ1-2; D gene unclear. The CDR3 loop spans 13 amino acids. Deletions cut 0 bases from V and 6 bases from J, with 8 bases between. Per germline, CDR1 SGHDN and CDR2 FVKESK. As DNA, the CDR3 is TGTGCCAGCAGCCAAGATCTTAAGGATGGCTACACCTTC. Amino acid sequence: CASSQDLKDGYTF.

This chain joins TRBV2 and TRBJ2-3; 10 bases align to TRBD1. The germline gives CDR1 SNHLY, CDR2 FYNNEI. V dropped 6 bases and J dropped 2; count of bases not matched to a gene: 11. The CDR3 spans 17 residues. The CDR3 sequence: CASSSDRGRVITDTQYF. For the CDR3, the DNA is TGTGCCAGCAGCTCCGACAGGGGGCGCGTAATCACAGATACGCAGTATTTT.

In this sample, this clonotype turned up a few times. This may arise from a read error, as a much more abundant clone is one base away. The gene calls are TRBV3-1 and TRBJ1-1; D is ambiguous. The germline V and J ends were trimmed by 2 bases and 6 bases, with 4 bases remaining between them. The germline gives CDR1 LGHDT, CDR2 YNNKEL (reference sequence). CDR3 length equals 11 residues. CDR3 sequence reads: CASSQYAEAFF. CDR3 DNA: TGTGCCAGCAGCCAATACGCTGAAGCTTTCTTT. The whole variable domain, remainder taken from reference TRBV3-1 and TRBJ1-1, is DTAVSQTPKYLVTQMGNDKSIKCEQNLGHDTMYWYKQDSKKFLKIMFSYNNKELIINETVPNRFSPKSPDKAHLNLHINSLELGDSAVYFCASSQYAEAFFGQGTRLTVV.